The TCR beta chain under discussion was sequenced for a study of blood T cell repertoires in COVID-19 (TCRdb year 2020). In terms of the full investigation: The collaborator samples originated in the United States, Italy and Spain and spanned the acute and convalescent phases of COVID-19. Where HLA class I and class II types were available, the types were taken from metadata supplied by the sample provider, not from assay-based typing. The sample metadata nearly always contained a de-identified subject ID, COVID-19 status, age in years and sex. The repertoires were released in a freely available public database intended as a resource for research on the immune response to SARS-CoV-2. Samples came from the ongoing ImmuneRACE study (first 160 participants) plus 1,254 subjects from 6 global collaborators. Deeply sampled blood TCRbeta repertoires from subjects exposed to, actively infected with, or recovered from COVID-19 were included in the dataset. The material from the prospective study consisted of cDNA or gDNA derived from T cells, B-cell-depleted T cells, or PBMCs. Overall study results and their limits: The quantity of clinical and demographic metadata differed by source and by participant and was supplied without curation.

Whole blood was collected in K2EDTA tubes by collaborating institutions according to the institutions' own protocols. For TCRbeta analysis, collaborators shipped samples as frozen whole blood, isolated PBMCs, or DNA extracted from either of those sample types. In regard to this clone: The clone's antigen remains unknown. Per-base qualities were not stored, and no clone one base away is much larger.

TCRbeta CDR3 regions were amplified from genomic DNA using the immunoSEQ Assay, a bias-controlled multiplex PCR. Under the source paper's analysis protocol: The number of nucleated cells in each sample was estimated from the amplification of reference gene primers within the assay. To quantify the absolute abundance of each unique TCRbeta CDR3 rearrangement, sequence reads were collapsed and filtered. For each sample, productive Simpson clonality was calculated as the square root of Simpson's diversity index across productive rearrangements. Drawn from immuneACCESS, this table holds only the in-frame rearrangements with V and J called that TCRdb kept. Clones are partly lost; checked studies trace under half to an unresolved V gene and leave the rest unexplained. The D gene and trimming were derived from the DNA, and the V and J assignments and clone size from that table. The sample data list approximately 97,000 clones, and 75% to 90% of these were observed just once. 4% to 5.5% of the sample is held by the ten biggest clonotypes.

Via the germline V gene (reference sequence), CDR1 is MNHNY and CDR2 SVGAGI. V and J are truncated by 2 bases and 8 bases respectively, leaving an intervening sequence of 6 bases. The CDR3 goes from the cysteine to the phenylalanine over 11 residues. Only the CDR3 region is kept as DNA, spanning 33 bases read in frame from base 1. This TCR derives from a human donor in a cohort sampled during active COVID-19. Sequencing was performed on peripheral blood. The rearrangement joined TRBV6-6 to TRBJ1-2, with an unclear D gene assignment. At the DNA level, the sequence is TGTGCCAGCAGTTACGGTGGCGGCTACACCTTC. This codes for CASSYGGGYTF.